The rows below give T cell receptor beta chains drawn from one sample of a study of vaccination and CD4 T cells after COVID-19. TCRdb re-derived calls from the PCR reads in MiXCR, one entry per CDR3 protein. This sample carries 11,000 to 15,000 distinct CDR3 sequences, about 31% of them seen once, and the ten largest clones take 20% to 25%. Their specific antigens are unknown. Source material: cultured CD4+ T cells from blood. Every receptor here comes from a human donor with COVID-19. CDR3s include the opening cysteine and the closing phenylalanine or tryptophan. D genes are given only for firm matches. Not every row has a clone size; where given, it reads once, few, many or a size class.

D gene,V gene,J gene,clone size,CDR3 DNA,CDR3 protein
TRBD1,TRBV25-1,TRBJ2-3,few,TGTGCCAGCAGTGCCGGGACAGGGAGCACAGATACGCAGTATTTT,CASSAGTGSTDTQYF
.,TRBV29-1,TRBJ2-7,.,TGCAGCGTTGATTGGACGGGGGCGGGCGAGCAGTACTTC,CSVDWTGAGEQYF
.,TRBV28,TRBJ1-2,few,TGTGCCAGCGGCTCAGGCCTGCGTGTTGTTAGCTACACCTTC,CASGSGLRVVSYTF
.,TRBV2,TRBJ1-1,.,TGTGCCAGTTCCAATCTTCGGGTTGACGCTGAAGCTTTCTTT,CASSNLRVDAEAFF
.,TRBV5-4,TRBJ1-1,.,TGTGCCAGCAGCAAAGACAGGTCTGCGAACACTGAAGCTTTCTTT,CASSKDRSANTEAFF
TRBD1,TRBV12-3/TRBV12-4,TRBJ1-4,.,TGTGCCAGCAGCACCCACGTAGACAGGGCGGCTAACGAAAAACTGTTTTTT,CASSTHVDRAANEKLFF
.,TRBV24-1,TRBJ2-5,.,TGTGCCACCAGTGATTTCGCATATGGAAAGGGTGGGAAAGAGACCCAGTACTTC,CATSDFAYGKGGKETQYF
TRBD1,TRBV30,TRBJ1-2,.,TGTGCCTGGACGAGAAGGGGGCAAGGCTATGGCTACACCTTC,CAWTRRGQGYGYTF
.,TRBV7-2,TRBJ1-1,few,TGTGCCAGCAGCTTATTAGGCATCCAAGCTTTCTTT,CASSLLGIQAFF
.,TRBV28,TRBJ1-5,.,TGTGCCAGCAGTTCATGGGTTCTAGGTAATCAGCCCCAGCATTTT,CASSSWVLGNQPQHF
.,TRBV6-2/TRBV6-3,TRBJ2-5,.,TGTGCCAGCAGTTGGACACAAGAGACCCAGTACTTC,CASSWTQETQYF
TRBD1,TRBV5-1,TRBJ1-2,few,TGCGCCAGCAGACCGACAGGGGGGAATGTCCCGACTTTGAATGGCTACACCTTC,CASRPTGGNVPTLNGYTF
.,TRBV28,TRBJ1-2,few,TGTGCCAGCAGTCTCCAGCTAAACTATGGCTACACCTTC,CASSLQLNYGYTF
TRBD1,TRBV20-1,TRBJ1-5,.,TGCAGTGCTAGGGGGACAGCCCTTTGGCCCCAGCATTTT,CSARGTALWPQHF
TRBD1,TRBV7-7,TRBJ2-1,.,TGTGCTAGCAGCTTAGGGGGACAGGGGGTTCTGTTCTTC,CASSLGGQGVLFF
.,TRBV6-5,TRBJ1-6,.,TGTGCCAGCAGTTACTCTAAGGACCTAGCTCAAAACTCCTATAATTCACCCCTCCACTTT,CASSYSKDLAQNSYNSPLHF
.,TRBV11-2,TRBJ1-1,few,TGTGCCAGCAGCTTCGCCGAGGGGGAGGCTTTCTTT,CASSFAEGEAFF
TRBD1,TRBV2,TRBJ1-2,.,TGTGCCAGCAGTGACAGGGGGCAGAACTATGGCTACACCTTC,CASSDRGQNYGYTF
TRBD2,TRBV11-3,TRBJ2-7,.,TGTGCCAGCAGCTTGGGCAAGGGACTAGCGGGGTCATACGAGCAGTACTTC,CASSLGKGLAGSYEQYF
.,TRBV11-2,TRBJ1-1,.,TGTGCCAGCAGCTCCTCCGCGACAGTTACTTTCTTT,CASSSSATVTFF
TRBD1,TRBV3-1,TRBJ1-6,.,TGTGCCAGCAGCCTGGGACAGCTTAATTCACCCCTCCACTTT,CASSLGQLNSPLHF
TRBD1,TRBV18,TRBJ1-5,.,TGTGCCAGCTCACCACCACGGGACAGGGGGCGGGAGAGGCCCCAGCATTTT,CASSPPRDRGRERPQHF
TRBD1,TRBV18,TRBJ1-2,.,TGTGCCAGCTCACGAGTCCGGGACAGATCTGGCTACACCTTC,CASSRVRDRSGYTF
.,TRBV20-1,TRBJ1-2,.,TGCAGTGGGAGATCGAGGACTAACTATTGCTACACCTTC,CSGRSRTNYCYTF
.,TRBV20-1,TRBJ1-1,.,TGCAGTGCACCTGAAGCTTTCTTT,CSAPEAFF
TRBD2,TRBV9,TRBJ2-5,.,TGTGCCAGCAGCGTAGCCGTGCGGGGGGGCCGAGAGACCCAGTACTTC,CASSVAVRGGRETQYF
TRBD1,TRBV15,TRBJ1-3,.,TGTGCCACCAGCAGGAACCGGGACAGAGGTAACACCATATATTTT,CATSRNRDRGNTIYF
.,TRBV6-5,TRBJ2-7,.,TGTGCCAGCAGTTATTCCCGGGGGAACTACGAGCAGTACTTC,CASSYSRGNYEQYF
.,TRBV12-3/TRBV12-4,TRBJ2-1,.,TGTGCCAGCAGGCCTACGGGCCCCTTCTACAATGAGCAGTTCTTC,CASRPTGPFYNEQFF
.,TRBV20-1,TRBJ1-1,.,TGCAGTGCTAGAGGGGTGGGGGCAGGCACTGAAGCTTTCTTT,CSARGVGAGTEAFF
.,TRBV6-2/TRBV6-3,TRBJ2-5,.,TGTGCCAGCAGCCTAGGGGGAGCCGAGGCGGAGACCCAGTACTTC,CASSLGGAEAETQYF
.,TRBV5-4,TRBJ1-5,.,TGTGCCACCGGACATGAGAATCAGCCCCAGCATTTT,CATGHENQPQHF
.,TRBV27,TRBJ1-4,.,TGTGCCAGCAGTTTGGGGGGCCAAGGTCTTGAAACACTGTTTTTT,CASSLGGQGLETLFF
.,TRBV7-2,TRBJ2-5,.,TGTGCCAGCAGCCCGCAGGGTAGATACCAAGAGACCCAGTACTTC,CASSPQGRYQETQYF
.,TRBV20-1,TRBJ2-5,few,TGCAGTGCTTCAACCGAGCGAGAGACCCAGTACTTC,CSASTERETQYF
.,TRBV12-3/TRBV12-4,TRBJ1-6,.,TGTGCCAGCAGTTCTGGCCCGGGCTCACCCCTCCACTTT,CASSSGPGSPLHF
TRBD1,TRBV6-1,TRBJ1-5,few,TGTGCCAGCAGTACCGGACAGGGGCCCAATCAGCCCCAGCATTTT,CASSTGQGPNQPQHF
.,TRBV27,TRBJ2-5,.,TGTGCCAGCAGGTTAGAAGAGACCCAGTACTTC,CASRLEETQYF
TRBD1,TRBV6-1,TRBJ1-2,.,TGTGCCAGCAGTGGAGAGACCACAGGGGTCGGGGGCTACACCTTC,CASSGETTGVGGYTF
.,TRBV14,TRBJ1-2,.,TGTGCCAGCAGCCCCCGCGGCAGTAGACTCTATGGCTACACCTTC,CASSPRGSRLYGYTF
.,TRBV11-3,TRBJ1-2,medium-sized,TGTGCCAGCAGCTTAGGACAGAACTATGGCTACACCTTC,CASSLGQNYGYTF
.,TRBV20-1,TRBJ1-4,.,TGCAGTGCAACTGACAGAAGCCCTAATGAAAAACTGTTTTTT,CSATDRSPNEKLFF
TRBD1,TRBV28,TRBJ1-2,.,TGTGCCAGCCATAATTTGGGACAGCCCTATGGCTACACCTTC,CASHNLGQPYGYTF
TRBD1,TRBV12-3/TRBV12-4,TRBJ2-3,.,TGTGCCAGCAGTGGACAGGGGCGCACAGATACGCAGTATTTT,CASSGQGRTDTQYF
TRBD2,TRBV20-1,TRBJ2-2,medium-sized,TGCAGTGCTAGTCTGTCGGCGGGGGGTTCCGGGGAGCTGTTTTTT,CSASLSAGGSGELFF
.,TRBV30,TRBJ1-2,.,TGTGCCTGGAGTGTACAGTTAGGGAACTATGGCTACACCTTC,CAWSVQLGNYGYTF
TRBD1,TRBV4-2,TRBJ1-5,few,TGTGCCAGCAGCCAAGATGGACAGGGGAATCAGCCCCAGCATTTT,CASSQDGQGNQPQHF
TRBD1,TRBV30,TRBJ1-1,.,TGTGCCTGGAGTGTCAGGGGGGACTACACTGAAGCTTTCTTT,CAWSVRGDYTEAFF
.,TRBV6-1,TRBJ1-5,medium-sized,TGTGCCAGCAGTGAAGTTGGGGGTTTTAATCAGCCCCAGCATTTT,CASSEVGGFNQPQHF
TRBD2,TRBV6-1,TRBJ2-5,.,TGTGCCAGCCTTTTCAGGCTAGTAGCGGGGGGAGAGACCCAGTACTTC,CASLFRLVAGGETQYF
TRBD2,TRBV6-1,TRBJ2-2,.,TGTGCCAGCAGTCGACTAGCGGGGGGGATGAACACCGGGGAGCTGTTTTTT,CASSRLAGGMNTGELFF
.,TRBV6-2/TRBV6-3,TRBJ1-6,.,TGTGCCAGCTCCACGCCGGTTTCAAGGAATTCACCCCCCCACTTT,CASSTPVSRNSPPHF
.,TRBV19,TRBJ2-5,.,TGTGCCAGTAGTAGAGGCCGGTGGGAGACCCAGTACTTC,CASSRGRWETQYF
TRBD1,TRBV29-1,TRBJ1-6,.,TGCAGCGTTGACCCCAGGGGCCAGGGGGCCCTCCACTTT,CSVDPRGQGALHF
TRBD1,TRBV15,TRBJ2-7,.,TGTGCCACCAGCAGACCCGGGACAGGGTTTGTCTACGAGCAGTACTTC,CATSRPGTGFVYEQYF